Listed below are T cell receptor beta chains from one sample, sequenced in a study of blood T cell repertoires in COVID-19. The protocol was immunoSEQ multiplex PCR, while the TCRdb copy is restricted to in-frame clones and leaves out a portion. The sample contains fewer than 95,000 clones, 70% to 90% of which appear only once. The source material was peripheral blood. Source of these receptors: a man over 45 with active or convalescent COVID-19. CDR3s include the opening cysteine and the closing phenylalanine or tryptophan. D genes are given only for firm matches. Expanded clones get a size class; other rows say once, few or many, or leave the size out.

>NA|TRBD2|TRBV6-5|TRBJ2-3
TGTGCCAGCAACCCACTAGCGGGAGACACAGATACGCAGTATTTT
CASNPLAGDTDTQYF
>NA|NA|TRBV24-1|TRBJ2-3
TGTGCCACCAGTGATTTGAACAGAGCAGATACGCAGTATTTT
CATSDLNRADTQYF
>NA|NA|TRBV18|TRBJ1-4
TGTGCCAGCTCACGTTTACGGGGGGCTAATGAAAAACTGTTTTTT
CASSRLRGANEKLFF
>NA|NA|TRBV7-2|TRBJ2-1
TGTGCCAGCAGCTTACTCCAGGGTGCGAACTTCTTC
CASSLLQGANFF
>NA|NA|TRBV9|TRBJ1-6
TGTGCCAGCAGCGTGGGGCCCAGCTCCTATAATTCACCCCTCCACTTT
CASSVGPSSYNSPLHF
>NA|NA|TRBV19|TRBJ2-1
TGTGCCAGTAGTATAGCCCCAGTGTCTGCGGGGGCGCGAAATGAGCAGTTCTTC
CASSIAPVSAGARNEQFF
>few|NA|TRBV29-1|TRBJ2-2
TGCAGCGTTGGGCAGGGTGACACCGGGGAGCTGTTTTTT
CSVGQGDTGELFF
>NA|TRBD1|TRBV5-1|TRBJ1-1
TGCGCCAGCAGCTATTTGGGACAGCGGAACACTGAAGCTTTCTTT
CASSYLGQRNTEAFF
>NA|NA|TRBV5-6|TRBJ2-5
TGTGCCAGCAGCTTCGCCGGTCAAGAGACCCAGTACTTC
CASSFAGQETQYF
>once|NA|TRBV2|TRBJ1-2
TGTGCCAGCAGTGAAAGCAGGGCTAATCATGGCTACACCTTC
CASSESRANHGYTF
>NA|TRBD2|TRBV12-5|TRBJ2-3
TGTGCTAGTGGCGCGGGGATCGGCGGGGGTGGCACAGATACGCAGTATTTT
CASGAGIGGGGTDTQYF
>NA|NA|TRBV7-9|TRBJ2-7
TGTGCCAGCAGCTTATCAGCGTCCTATGCCCACTCCTACGAGCAGTACTTC
CASSLSASYAHSYEQYF
>NA|TRBD2|TRBV11-2|TRBJ2-1
TGTGCCAGCAGCTTATCTAGCGGGAGACATGAGCAGTTCTTC
CASSLSSGRHEQFF
>NA|NA|TRBV6-2/TRBV6-3|TRBJ2-5
TGTGCCAGCACCCCACCCCCGTCCAGACTAGAGAGTAGGGAGACCCAGTACTTC
CASTPPPSRLESRETQYF
>NA|NA|TRBV21-1|TRBJ2-1
TGTGCCAGCAGCAAGAGACAGGAGCACCAATTCAATGAGCAGTTCTTC
CASSKRQEHQFNEQFF
>once|NA|TRBV6-5|TRBJ1-1
TGTGCCACCTCGCGGGACGCTGAAGCTTTCTTT
CATSRDAEAFF
>NA|NA|TRBV9|TRBJ1-3
TGTGCCAGCAGCATAAACCCAGACTCTGGAAACACCATATATTTT
CASSINPDSGNTIYF
>NA|TRBD2|TRBV4-3|TRBJ2-2
TGCGCCAGCAGCCAAGGAAGCCTAGCGGGGGCGGGCGCCGGGGAGCTGTTTTTT
CASSQGSLAGAGAGELFF
>few|TRBD2|TRBV27|TRBJ2-5
TGTGCCAGCAGTTTAGGACTGTCACCGGGACTAGGCGAGACCCAGTACTTC
CASSLGLSPGLGETQYF